This paragraph reports one T cell receptor beta chain. The entry originates in a study of blood T cell repertoires in COVID-19. Repertoires were generated with immunoSEQ multiplex PCR, while TCRdb's copy carries only in-frame clones and drops some. The sample lists some 150,000 clones, around 79% occurring once. Sample: peripheral blood. The sequence derives from a woman between 70 and 85 years old with COVID-19, enrolled during active disease.

DNA of the CDR3: TGTGCCAGCAGTTTAAAGGGACAGGGGACCACTGAAGCTTTCTTT. Protein: CASSLKGQGTTEAFF. This sequence joins TRBV27 and TRBJ1-1, with 10 bases identical to TRBD1. The CDR3 spans 15 residues. CDR1 is MNHEY and CDR2 is SMNVEV in the germline V gene (reference sequence). Trimming removed 2 bases from V and 4 bases from J; junction bases left unmatched: 4.